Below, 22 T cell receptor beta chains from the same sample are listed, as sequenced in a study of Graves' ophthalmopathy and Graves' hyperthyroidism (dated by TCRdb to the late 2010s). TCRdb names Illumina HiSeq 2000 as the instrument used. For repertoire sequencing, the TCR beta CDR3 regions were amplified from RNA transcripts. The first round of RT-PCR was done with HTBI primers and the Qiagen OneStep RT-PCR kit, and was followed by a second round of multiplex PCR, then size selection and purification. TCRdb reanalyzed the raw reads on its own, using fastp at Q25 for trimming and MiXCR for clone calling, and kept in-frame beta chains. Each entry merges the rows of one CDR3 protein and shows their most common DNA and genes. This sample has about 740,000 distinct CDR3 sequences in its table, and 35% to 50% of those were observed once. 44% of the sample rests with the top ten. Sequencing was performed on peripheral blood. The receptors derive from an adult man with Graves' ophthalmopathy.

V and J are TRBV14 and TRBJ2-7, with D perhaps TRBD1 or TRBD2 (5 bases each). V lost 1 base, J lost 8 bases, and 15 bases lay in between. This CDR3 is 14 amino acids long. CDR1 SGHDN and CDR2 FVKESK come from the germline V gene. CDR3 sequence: CASSQGGTARKQYF. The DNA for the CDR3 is TGTGCCAGCAGCCAAGGAGGGACCGCTAGAAAGCAGTACTTC.

The CDR3 DNA reads TGTGCCAGCAGTTTACTTCCGGACAGAAAGGATGAAAAACTGTTTTTT. This encodes CASSLLPDRKDEKLFF. This chain uses TRBV25-1 with TRBJ1-4; D is perhaps TRBD1 (6 bases). Between the trimmed V and J ends, which lost 5 bases and 6 bases, there was a span of 19 bases. The CDR3 loop spans 16 amino acids. CDR1 is MGHDK and CDR2 is SYGVNS in the germline V gene. Variable domain in full (rest from reference TRBV25-1 and TRBJ1-4): EADIYQTPRYLVIGTGKKITLECSQTMGHDKMYWYQQDPGMELHLIHYSYGVNSTEKGDLSSESTVSRIRTEHFPLTLESARPSHTSQYLCASSLLPDRKDEKLFFGSGTQLSVL.

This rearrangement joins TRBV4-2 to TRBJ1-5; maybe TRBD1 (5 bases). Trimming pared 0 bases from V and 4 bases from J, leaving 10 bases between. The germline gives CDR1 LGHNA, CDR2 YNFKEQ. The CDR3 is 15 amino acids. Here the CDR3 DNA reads TGTGCCAGCAGCCAAGAGATCGGGGGTAATCAGCCCCAGCATTTT. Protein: CASSQEIGGNQPQHF.

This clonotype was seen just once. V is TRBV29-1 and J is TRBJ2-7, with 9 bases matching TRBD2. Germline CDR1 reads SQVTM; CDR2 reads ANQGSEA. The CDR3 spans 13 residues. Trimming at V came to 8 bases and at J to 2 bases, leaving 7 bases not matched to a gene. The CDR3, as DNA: TGCAGCTTAGCGGCTAGCGGGACCTACGAGCAGTACTTC. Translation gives CSLAASGTYEQYF.

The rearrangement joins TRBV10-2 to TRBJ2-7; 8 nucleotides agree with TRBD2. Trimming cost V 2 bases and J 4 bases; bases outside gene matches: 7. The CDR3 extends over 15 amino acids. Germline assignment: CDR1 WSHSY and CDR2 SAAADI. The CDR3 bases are TGCGCCAGCAGTGAGAACCTCGCTAGCGGGTACGAGCAGTACTTC. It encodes CASSENLASGYEQYF.

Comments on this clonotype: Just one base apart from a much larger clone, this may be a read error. CDR3 region: CASSLGVSGTQHF. The CDR3 nucleotides read TGTGCCAGCAGTTTAGGGGTTAGCGGGACCCAGCACTTC. The chain carries TRBV2 and TRBJ2-5; 8 positions agree with TRBD2. The germline V gene encodes CDR1 SNHLY and CDR2 FYNNEI. CDR3 size: 13 residues. Drawing the rest from reference TRBV2 and TRBJ2-5, the complete variable domain is EPEVTQTPSHQVTQMGQEVILRCVPISNHLYFYWYRQILGQKVEFLVSFYNNEISEKSEIFDDQFSVERPDGSNFTLKIRSTKLEDSAMYFCASSLGVSGTQHFGPGTRLLVL.

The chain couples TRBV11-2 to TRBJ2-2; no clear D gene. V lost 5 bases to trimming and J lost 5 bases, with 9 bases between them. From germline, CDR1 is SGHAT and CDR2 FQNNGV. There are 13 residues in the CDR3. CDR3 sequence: CASSPFETGELFF. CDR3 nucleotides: TGTGCCAGCAGCCCCTTCGAGACCGGGGAGCTGTTTTTT. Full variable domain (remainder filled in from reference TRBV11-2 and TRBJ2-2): EAGVAQSPRYKIIEKRQSVAFWCNPISGHATLYWYQQILGQGPKLLIQFQNNGVVDDSQLPKDRFSAERLKGVDSTLKIQPAKLEDSAVYLCASSPFETGELFFGEGSRLTVL.

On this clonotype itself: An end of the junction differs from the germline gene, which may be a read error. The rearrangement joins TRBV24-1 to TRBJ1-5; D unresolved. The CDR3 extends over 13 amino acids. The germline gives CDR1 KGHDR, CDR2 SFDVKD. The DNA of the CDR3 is TGTGCCAGCAGTTTGGAGAGATATCAGCCCCAGCATTTT. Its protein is CASSLERYQPQHF.

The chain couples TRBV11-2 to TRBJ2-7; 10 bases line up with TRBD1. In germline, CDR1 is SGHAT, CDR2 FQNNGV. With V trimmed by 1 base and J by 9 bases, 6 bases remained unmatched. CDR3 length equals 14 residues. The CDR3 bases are TGTGCCAGCAGCTTAGCCGGGACAGGGGAGGTGCAGTACTTC. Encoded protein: CASSLAGTGEVQYF.

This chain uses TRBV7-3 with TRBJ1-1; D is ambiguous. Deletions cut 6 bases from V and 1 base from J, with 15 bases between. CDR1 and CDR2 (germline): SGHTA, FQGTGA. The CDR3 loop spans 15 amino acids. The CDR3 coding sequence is TGTGCCAGCAGGTTAGAAGGAGGAAGGAACACTGAAGCTTTCTTT. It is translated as CASRLEGGRNTEAFF.

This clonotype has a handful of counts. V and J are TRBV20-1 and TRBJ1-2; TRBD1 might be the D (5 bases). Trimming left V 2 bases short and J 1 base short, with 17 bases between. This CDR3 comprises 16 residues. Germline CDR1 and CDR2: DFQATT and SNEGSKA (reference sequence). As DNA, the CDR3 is TGCAGTGCTAGAACACCCGGGGCCATTCTTAACTATGGCTACACCTTC. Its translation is CSARTPGAILNYGYTF.

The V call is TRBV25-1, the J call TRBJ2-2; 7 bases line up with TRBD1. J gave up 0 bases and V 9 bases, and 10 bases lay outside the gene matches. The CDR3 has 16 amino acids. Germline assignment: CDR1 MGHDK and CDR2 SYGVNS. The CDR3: CASSPRTGTNTGELFF. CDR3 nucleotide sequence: TGTGCCAGTAGTCCCCGGACAGGAACGAACACCGGGGAGCTGTTTTTT. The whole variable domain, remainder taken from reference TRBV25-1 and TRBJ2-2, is EADIYQTPRYLVIGTGKKITLECSQTMGHDKMYWYQQDPGMELHLIHYSYGVNSTEKGDLSSESTVSRIRTEHFPLTLESARPSHTSQYLCASSPRTGTNTGELFFGEGSRLTVL.

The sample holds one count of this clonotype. The CDR3 loop is CSVQQGPQNQPQHF. The CDR3 DNA follows: TGCAGCGTCCAACAGGGGCCGCAAAATCAGCCCCAGCATTTT. This chain joins TRBV29-1 and TRBJ1-5; 7 nucleotides align to TRBD1. CDR1 is SQVTM, CDR2 ANQGSEA, per germline. The CDR3 is 14 amino acids. Unmatched junction bases numbered 9, after V lost 6 bases and J lost 4 bases.

The CDR3 loop is CASGYTYEQYF. CDR3 nucleotides: TGTGCCAGCGGATACACGTACGAGCAGTACTTC. This chain uses TRBV6-5 with TRBJ2-7; D gene unclear. Trimming pared 8 bases from V and 4 bases from J, leaving 9 bases between. CDR3 length: 11 amino acids. Germline V lookup: CDR1 MNHEY, CDR2 SVGAGI.

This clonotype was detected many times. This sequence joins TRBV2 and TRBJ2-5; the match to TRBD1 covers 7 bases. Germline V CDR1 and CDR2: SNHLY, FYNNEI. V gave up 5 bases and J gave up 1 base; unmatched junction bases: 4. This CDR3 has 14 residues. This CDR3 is CASSKGTVQETQYF. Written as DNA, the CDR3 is TGTGCCAGCAGTAAAGGGACAGTCCAAGAGACCCAGTACTTC.

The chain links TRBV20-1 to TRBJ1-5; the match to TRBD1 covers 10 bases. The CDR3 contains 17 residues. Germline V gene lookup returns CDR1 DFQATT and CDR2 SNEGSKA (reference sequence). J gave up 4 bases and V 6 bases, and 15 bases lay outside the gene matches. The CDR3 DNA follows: TGCAGTGCAGGGAGGACAGGGGGTAACATAGGAAATCAGCCCCAGCATTTT. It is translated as CSAGRTGGNIGNQPQHF.

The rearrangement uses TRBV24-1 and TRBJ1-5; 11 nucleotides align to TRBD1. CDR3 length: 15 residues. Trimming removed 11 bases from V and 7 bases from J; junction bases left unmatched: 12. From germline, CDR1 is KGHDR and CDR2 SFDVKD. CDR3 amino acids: CASSSGTGGQQPQHF. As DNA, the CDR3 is TGTGCCAGCTCATCCGGGACAGGGGGACAGCAGCCCCAGCATTTT.

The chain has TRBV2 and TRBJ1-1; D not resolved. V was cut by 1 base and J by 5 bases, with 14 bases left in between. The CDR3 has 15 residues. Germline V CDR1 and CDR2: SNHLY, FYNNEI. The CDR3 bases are TGTGCCAGCAGTGAAGATGGCAGGCTGGGTACTGAAGCTTTCTTT. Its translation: CASSEDGRLGTEAFF.

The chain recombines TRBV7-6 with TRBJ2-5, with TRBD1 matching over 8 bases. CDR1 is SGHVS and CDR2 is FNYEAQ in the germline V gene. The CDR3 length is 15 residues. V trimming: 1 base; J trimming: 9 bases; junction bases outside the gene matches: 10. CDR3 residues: CASSLEGQGGESQYF. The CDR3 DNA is TGTGCCAGCAGCTTAGAAGGACAGGGAGGCGAGTCCCAGTACTTC.

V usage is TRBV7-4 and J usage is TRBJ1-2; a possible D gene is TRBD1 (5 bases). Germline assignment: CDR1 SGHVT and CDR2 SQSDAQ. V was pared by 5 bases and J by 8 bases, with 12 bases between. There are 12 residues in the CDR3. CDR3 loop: CASSPGDGGYTF. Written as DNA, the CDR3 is TGTGCCAGCAGCCCCGGGGACGGAGGCTACACCTTC.

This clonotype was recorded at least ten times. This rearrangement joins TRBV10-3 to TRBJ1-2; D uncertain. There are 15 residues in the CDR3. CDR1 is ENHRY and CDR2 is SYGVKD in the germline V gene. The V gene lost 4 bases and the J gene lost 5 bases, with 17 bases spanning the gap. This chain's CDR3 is CAISAIGEGLYGYTF. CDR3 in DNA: TGTGCCATCAGTGCTATTGGTGAGGGCCTTTATGGCTACACCTTC.

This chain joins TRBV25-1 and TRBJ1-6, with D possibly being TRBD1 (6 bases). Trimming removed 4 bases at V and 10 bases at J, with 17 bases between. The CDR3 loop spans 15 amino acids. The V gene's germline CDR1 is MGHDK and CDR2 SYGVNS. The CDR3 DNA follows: TGTGCCAGCAGTGCTAGAGAGGGGACAATCTCACCCCTCCACTTT. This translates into CASSAREGTISPLHF.